The 3 T cell receptor beta chains listed next were all sequenced from one sample in a study of blood T cell repertoires in COVID-19. Only in-frame clones appear in the TCRdb table, and some are missing; sequencing was by immunoSEQ multiplex PCR. The table lists approximately 120,000 clones, approximately 74% of them singletons. Source material: peripheral blood. These receptors all stem from a man aged 60-69 years with acute or convalescent COVID-19.

The V and J genes are TRBV6-5 and TRBJ1-1; D is perhaps TRBD1 (6 bases). V lost 6 bases and J 4 bases, leaving 15 bases between the germline ends. CDR3 size: 14 residues. Germline loops: CDR1 MNHEY, CDR2 SVGAGI. The CDR3 loop reads CASRTDRVGTEAFF. The CDR3 DNA is TGTGCCAGCAGGACGGACAGAGTGGGCACTGAAGCTTTCTTT.

J is TRBJ1-1 and V is TRBV29-1, with D tentatively TRBD1 (5 bases). V lost 6 bases and J 4 bases, leaving 12 bases between the germline ends. The CDR3 consists of 12 residues. Germline lookup yields CDR1 SQVTM and CDR2 ANQGSEA. The DNA for the CDR3 is TGCAGCGTGGCTCAGGGAGGCACTGAAGCTTTCTTT. Encoded protein: CSVAQGGTEAFF.

The chain is built from TRBV7-2 and TRBJ1-2; TRBD1 matches 9 bases. V was clipped by 4 bases and J by 6 bases; unmatched bases: 9. This CDR3 region has 15 residues. In germline, CDR1 is SGHTA, CDR2 FQGNSA. CDR3 sequence (DNA): TGTGCCAGCAGCTCGGACAGGGGACCCTTTAATGGCTACACCTTC. Protein product: CASSSDRGPFNGYTF.